Described below is a single T cell receptor beta chain sequence and its context. This clonotype came up many times. Its antigen is currently not known. No much larger clonotype is one base removed from it; base qualities were not supplied. Reads for this sample came from an Illumina HiSeq 1500. The public reads were run again by TCRdb, first through fastp at Q25 and then through MiXCR, and only productive beta chains were kept. CDR3 protein sequences are deduplicated, and each keeps its most common genes and DNA. The sample table records around 210,000 distinct CDR3 sequences; around 6.2% of these occur just once. The ten largest clones capture under 7% of the sample. This entry comes from a study of T cell repertoires in cytomegalovirus infection (dated by TCRdb to the late 2010s). General notes on the study: The HLA type of each donor mattered for the analysis, because public TCR beta signatures pointed to carriage of CMV infection along with the matching HLA type. The study at large found these results: Carriers of CMV infection plus the relevant HLA type were discriminated by the cumulative frequency of public TCR beta family members in the study cohort and in an independent approximately 360-donor cohort. The ex vivo response was dominated by HLA-C-restricted CMV-specific TCR beta clonotypes, which also provided the single most frequent clonotype in two of eight donors.

The germline V gene (reference sequence) sets CDR1 to SGHNT and CDR2 to YYREEE. The trim is 1 base for V and 11 bases for J, with a gap of 13 bases between the germline ends. The CDR3, cysteine through phenylalanine, is 12 amino acids long. Only the CDR3 DNA is retained, 36 bases long and in frame from the first base. The origin of this receptor is a human donor in good health (CMV status not recorded). Some clones in this sample may be carry-over from other donors' samples. The sample taken for sequencing was PBMCs. The sequence links TRBV5-4 to TRBJ2-7; the best D guess is TRBD1, with 5 bases matching. The CDR3 protein: CASSLKGREEYF. DNA sequence: TGTGCCAGCAGCTTGAAGGGCAGGGAAGAGTACTTC.